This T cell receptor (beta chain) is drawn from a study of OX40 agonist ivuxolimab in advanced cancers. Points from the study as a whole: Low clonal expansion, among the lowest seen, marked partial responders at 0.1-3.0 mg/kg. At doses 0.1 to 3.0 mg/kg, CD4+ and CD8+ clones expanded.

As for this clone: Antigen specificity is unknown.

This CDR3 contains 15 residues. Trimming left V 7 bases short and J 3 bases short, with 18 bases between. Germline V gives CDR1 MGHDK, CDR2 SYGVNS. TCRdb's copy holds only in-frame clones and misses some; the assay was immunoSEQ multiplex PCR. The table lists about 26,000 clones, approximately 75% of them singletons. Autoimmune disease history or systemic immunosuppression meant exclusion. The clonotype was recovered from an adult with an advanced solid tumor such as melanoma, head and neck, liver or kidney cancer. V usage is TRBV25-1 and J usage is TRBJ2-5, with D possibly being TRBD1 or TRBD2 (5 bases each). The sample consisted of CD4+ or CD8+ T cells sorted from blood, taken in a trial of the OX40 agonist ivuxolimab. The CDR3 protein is CASNPLGVEEETQYF. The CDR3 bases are TGTGCCAGCAATCCTCTGGGGGTGGAGGAAGAGACCCAGTACTTC.